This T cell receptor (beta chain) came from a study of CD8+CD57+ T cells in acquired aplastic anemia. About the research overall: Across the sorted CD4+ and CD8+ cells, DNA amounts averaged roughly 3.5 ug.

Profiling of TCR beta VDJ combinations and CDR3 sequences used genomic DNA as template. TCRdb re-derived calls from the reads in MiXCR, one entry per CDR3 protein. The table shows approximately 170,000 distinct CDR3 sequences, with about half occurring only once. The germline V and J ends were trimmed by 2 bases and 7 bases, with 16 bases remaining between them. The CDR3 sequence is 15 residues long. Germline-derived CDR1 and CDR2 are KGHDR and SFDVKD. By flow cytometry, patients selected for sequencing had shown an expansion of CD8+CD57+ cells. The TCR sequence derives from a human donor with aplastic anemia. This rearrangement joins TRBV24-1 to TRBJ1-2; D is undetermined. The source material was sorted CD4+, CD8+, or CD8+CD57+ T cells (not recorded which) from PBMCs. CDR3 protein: CATSDSRSVRGGYTF. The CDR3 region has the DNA TGTGCCACCAGTGATTCGCGGAGTGTCCGGGGTGGCTACACCTTC.